A single sample is the source of the 3 T cell receptor beta chains below, sequenced in a study of T cell responses to AZD1222 COVID-19 vaccine. The data were produced by immunoSEQ multiplex PCR, yet TCRdb's version contains in-frame clones alone and is incomplete. The sample contains 150,000 to 200,000 clones, roughly 88% of which appear only once. The sample consisted of peripheral blood, taken 28 days after the second AZD1222 dose. These receptors all come from an adult who received the AZD1222 COVID-19 vaccine.

The chain links TRBV28 to TRBJ1-3; 10 nucleotides line up with TRBD1. Germline lookup yields CDR1 MDHEN and CDR2 SYDVKM. The V segment lost 3 bases and the J segment 4 bases; nucleotides outside the gene matches: 12. The CDR3 is 18 amino acids. The DNA of the CDR3 is TGTGCCAGCAGTTTGAGTACCCCCGGGACAGGGGTGGGAAACACCATATATTTT. This sequence encodes CASSLSTPGTGVGNTIYF.

V and J are TRBV5-4 and TRBJ2-7, with TRBD1 identical over 11 bases. The CDR3 loop spans 15 amino acids. J lost 2 bases, V lost 5 bases, and 6 bases had no gene match. Germline values: CDR1 SGHNT, CDR2 YYREEE (reference sequence). CDR3 nucleotides: TGTGCCAGCAGACCTGGGACAGGGGGTCCCTACGAGCAGTACTTC. Translated, it gives CASRPGTGGPYEQYF.

The chain joins TRBV5-1 to TRBJ1-1; maybe TRBD1 (5 bases). CDR1 is SGHRS, CDR2 YFSETQ, per germline. This CDR3 is 12 amino acids long. V was clipped by 7 bases and J by 3 bases, with 10 bases between them. CDR3 nucleotide sequence: TGCGCCAGCCTAGGAGGGGACACTGAAGCTTTCTTT. Translation: CASLGGDTEAFF.